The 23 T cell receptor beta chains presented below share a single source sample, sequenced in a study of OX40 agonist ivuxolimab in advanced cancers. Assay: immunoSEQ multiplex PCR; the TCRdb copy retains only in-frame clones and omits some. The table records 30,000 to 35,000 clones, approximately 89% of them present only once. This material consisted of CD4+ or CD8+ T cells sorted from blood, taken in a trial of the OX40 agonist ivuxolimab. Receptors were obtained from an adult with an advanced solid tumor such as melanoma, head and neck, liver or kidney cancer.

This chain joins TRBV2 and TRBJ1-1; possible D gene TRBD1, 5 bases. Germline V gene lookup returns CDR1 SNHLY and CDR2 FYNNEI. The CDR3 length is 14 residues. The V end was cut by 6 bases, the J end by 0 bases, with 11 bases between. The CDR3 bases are TGTGCCAGCAGCGGAACGACAGTGAACACTGAAGCTTTCTTT. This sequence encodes CASSGTTVNTEAFF.

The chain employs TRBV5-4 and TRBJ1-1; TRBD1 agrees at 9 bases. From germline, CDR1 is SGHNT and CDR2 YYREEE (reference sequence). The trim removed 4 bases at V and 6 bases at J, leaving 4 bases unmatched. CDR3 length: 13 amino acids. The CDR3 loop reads CASSPGQGPEAFF. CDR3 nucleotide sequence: TGTGCCAGCAGCCCTGGACAGGGGCCTGAAGCTTTCTTT.

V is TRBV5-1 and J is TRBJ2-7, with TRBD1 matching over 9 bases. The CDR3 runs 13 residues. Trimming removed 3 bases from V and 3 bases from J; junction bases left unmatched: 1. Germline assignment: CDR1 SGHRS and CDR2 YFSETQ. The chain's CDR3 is CASSWGQGYEQYF. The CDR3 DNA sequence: TGCGCCAGCAGCTGGGGACAGGGCTACGAGCAGTACTTC.

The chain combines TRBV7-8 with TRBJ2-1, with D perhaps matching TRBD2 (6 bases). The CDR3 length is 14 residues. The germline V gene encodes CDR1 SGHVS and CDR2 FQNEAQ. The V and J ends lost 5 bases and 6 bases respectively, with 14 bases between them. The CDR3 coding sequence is TGTGCCAGCAGCGCGCAGACTAGAGTCAATGAGCAGTTCTTC. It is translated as CASSAQTRVNEQFF.

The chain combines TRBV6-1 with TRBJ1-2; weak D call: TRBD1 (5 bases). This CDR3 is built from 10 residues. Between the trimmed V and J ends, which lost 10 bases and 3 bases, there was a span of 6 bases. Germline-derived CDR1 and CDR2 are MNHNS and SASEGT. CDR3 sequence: CATGDYGYTF. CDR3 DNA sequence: TGTGCCACGGGGGACTATGGCTACACCTTC.

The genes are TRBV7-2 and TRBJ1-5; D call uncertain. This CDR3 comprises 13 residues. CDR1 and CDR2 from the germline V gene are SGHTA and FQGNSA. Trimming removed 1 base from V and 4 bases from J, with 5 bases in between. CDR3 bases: TGTGCCAGCAGCTTAGAGCCGAATCAGCCCCAGCATTTT. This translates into CASSLEPNQPQHF.

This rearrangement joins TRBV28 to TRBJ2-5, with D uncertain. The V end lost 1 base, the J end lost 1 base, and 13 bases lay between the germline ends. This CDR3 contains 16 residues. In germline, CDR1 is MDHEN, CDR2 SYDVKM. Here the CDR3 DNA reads TGTGCCAGCAGTTTATCTCCAGGCCGGTCCCAAGAGACCCAGTACTTC. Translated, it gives CASSLSPGRSQETQYF. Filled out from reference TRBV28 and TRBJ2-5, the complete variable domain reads DVKVTQSSRYLVKRTGEKVFLECVQDMDHENMFWYRQDPGLGLRLIYFSYDVKMKEKGDIPEGYSVSREKKERFSLILESASTNQTSMYLCASSLSPGRSQETQYFGPGTRLLVL.

The CDR3 region is CASSYRGNDGYTF. Written as DNA, the CDR3 is TGTGCCAGCAGCTACAGGGGAAACGATGGCTACACCTTC. The genes are TRBV5-6 and TRBJ1-2, with 7 nucleotides matching TRBD1. This CDR3 comprises 13 residues. Looked up from germline, CDR1 is SGHDT and CDR2 is YYEEEE. V was clipped by 3 bases and J by 6 bases; unmatched bases: 5.

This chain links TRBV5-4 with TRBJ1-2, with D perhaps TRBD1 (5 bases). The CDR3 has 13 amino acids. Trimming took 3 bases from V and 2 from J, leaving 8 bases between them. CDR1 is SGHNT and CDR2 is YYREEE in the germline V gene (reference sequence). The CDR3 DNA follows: TGTGCCAGCAGCTGGGACGGAAACTATGGCTACACCTTC. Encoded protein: CASSWDGNYGYTF.

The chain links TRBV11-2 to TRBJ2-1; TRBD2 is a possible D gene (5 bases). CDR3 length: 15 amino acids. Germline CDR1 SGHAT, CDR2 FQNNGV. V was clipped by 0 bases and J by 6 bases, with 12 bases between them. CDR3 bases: TGTGCCAGCAGCTTAGATCTGAGGGTCGGCAATGAGCAGTTCTTC. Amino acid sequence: CASSLDLRVGNEQFF.

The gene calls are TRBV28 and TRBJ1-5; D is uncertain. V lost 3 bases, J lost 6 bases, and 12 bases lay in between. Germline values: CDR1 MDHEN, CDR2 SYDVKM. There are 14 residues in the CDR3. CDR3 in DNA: TGTGCCAGCAGTTTGCCACCCGGCGGTCAGCCCCAGCATTTT. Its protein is CASSLPPGGQPQHF.

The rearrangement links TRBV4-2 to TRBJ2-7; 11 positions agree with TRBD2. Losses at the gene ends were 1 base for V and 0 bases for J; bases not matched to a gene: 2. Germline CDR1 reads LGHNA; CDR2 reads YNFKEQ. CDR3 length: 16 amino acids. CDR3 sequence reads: CASSQGLAGSSYEQYF. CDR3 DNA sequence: TGTGCCAGCAGCCAAGGACTAGCGGGAAGCTCCTACGAGCAGTACTTC.

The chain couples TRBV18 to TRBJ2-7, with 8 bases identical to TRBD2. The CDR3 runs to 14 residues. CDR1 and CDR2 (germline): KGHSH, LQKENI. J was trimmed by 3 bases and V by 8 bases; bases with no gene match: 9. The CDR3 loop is CASLPSREGYEQYF. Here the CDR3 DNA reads TGTGCCAGCCTACCCAGCCGGGAGGGCTACGAGCAGTACTTC.

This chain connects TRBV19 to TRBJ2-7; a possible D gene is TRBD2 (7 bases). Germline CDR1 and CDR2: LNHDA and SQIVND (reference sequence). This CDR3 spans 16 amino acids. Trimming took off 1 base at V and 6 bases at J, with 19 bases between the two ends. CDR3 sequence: CASSIGPRSGEGEQYF. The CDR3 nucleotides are TGTGCCAGTAGTATAGGCCCTCGCTCAGGGGAGGGCGAGCAGTACTTC.

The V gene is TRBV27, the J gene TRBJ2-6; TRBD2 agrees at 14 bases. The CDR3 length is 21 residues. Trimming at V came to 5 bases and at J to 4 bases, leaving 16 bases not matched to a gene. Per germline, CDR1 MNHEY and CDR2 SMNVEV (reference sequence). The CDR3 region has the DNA TGTGCCAGCAGTGAAGACCTGGGACTAGCGGGAGCGGTGGGCGGGGCCAACGTCCTGACTTTC. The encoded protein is CASSEDLGLAGAVGGANVLTF.

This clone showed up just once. CDR3 sequence (DNA): TGTGCCAGCAGTTATAGCGGGGGGAACACCGGGGAGCTGTTTTTT. Translation: CASSYSGGNTGELFF. V gene TRBV6-6 combines with J gene TRBJ2-2; 9 positions match TRBD2. J gave up 1 base and V 3 bases, and 0 bases lay outside the gene matches. The CDR3 contains 15 residues. Germline values: CDR1 MNHNY, CDR2 SVGAGI (reference sequence).

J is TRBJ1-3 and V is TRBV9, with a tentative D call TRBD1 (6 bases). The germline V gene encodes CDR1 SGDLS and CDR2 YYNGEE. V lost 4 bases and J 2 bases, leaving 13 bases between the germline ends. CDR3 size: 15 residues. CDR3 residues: CASSPQGLAGNTIYF. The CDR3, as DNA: TGTGCCAGCAGCCCACAGGGTTTGGCTGGAAACACCATATATTTT.

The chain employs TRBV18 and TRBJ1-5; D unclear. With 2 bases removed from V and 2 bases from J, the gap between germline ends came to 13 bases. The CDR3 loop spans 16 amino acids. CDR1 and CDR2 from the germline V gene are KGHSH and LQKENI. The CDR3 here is CASSPVGGFGNQPQHF. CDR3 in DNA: TGTGCCAGCTCACCAGTTGGCGGCTTTGGCAATCAGCCCCAGCATTTT.

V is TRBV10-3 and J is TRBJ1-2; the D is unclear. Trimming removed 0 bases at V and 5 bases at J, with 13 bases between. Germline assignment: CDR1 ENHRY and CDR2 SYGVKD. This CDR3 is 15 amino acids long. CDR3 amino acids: CAISESSGRRYGYTF. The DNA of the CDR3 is TGTGCCATCAGTGAGTCGTCGGGGAGGCGGTATGGCTACACCTTC.

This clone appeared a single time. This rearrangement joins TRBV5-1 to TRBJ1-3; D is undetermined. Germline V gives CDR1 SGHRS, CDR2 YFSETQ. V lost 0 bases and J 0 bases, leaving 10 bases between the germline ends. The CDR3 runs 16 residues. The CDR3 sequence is CASSLGWGSSGNTIYF. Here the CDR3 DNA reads TGCGCCAGCAGCTTGGGGTGGGGAAGCTCTGGAAACACCATATATTTT. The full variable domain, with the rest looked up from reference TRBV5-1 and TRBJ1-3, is KAGVTQTPRYLIKTRGQQVTLSCSPISGHRSVSWYQQTPGQGLQFLFEYFSETQRNKGNFPGRFSGRQFSNSRSEMNVSTLELGDSALYLCASSLGWGSSGNTIYFGEGSWLTVV.

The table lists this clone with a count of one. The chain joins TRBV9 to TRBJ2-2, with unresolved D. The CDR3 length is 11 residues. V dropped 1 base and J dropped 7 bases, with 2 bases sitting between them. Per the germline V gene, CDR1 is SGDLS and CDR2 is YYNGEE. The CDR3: CASSVSGELFF. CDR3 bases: TGTGCCAGCAGCGTAAGCGGGGAGCTGTTTTTT.

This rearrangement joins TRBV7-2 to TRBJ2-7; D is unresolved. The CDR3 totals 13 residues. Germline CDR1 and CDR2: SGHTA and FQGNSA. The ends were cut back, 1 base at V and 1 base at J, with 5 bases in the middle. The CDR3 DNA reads TGTGCCAGCAGCTTAGGAGTATCCTACGAGCAGTACTTC. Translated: CASSLGVSYEQYF.

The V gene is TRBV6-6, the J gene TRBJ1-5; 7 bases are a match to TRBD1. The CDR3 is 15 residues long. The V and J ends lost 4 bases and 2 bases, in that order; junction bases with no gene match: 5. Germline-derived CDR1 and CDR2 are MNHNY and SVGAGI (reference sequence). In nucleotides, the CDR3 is TGTGCCAGCAGTTCTACTGGACAGGGCAATCAGCCCCAGCATTTT. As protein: CASSSTGQGNQPQHF.